This entry lists 20 T cell receptor beta chains sequenced from one sample in a study of CD8 T cells in ankylosing spondylitis. TCRdb called the 5' RACE reads again in MiXCR, with one record for every CDR3 protein. This table has about 36,000 distinct CDR3 sequences, 5.5% to 7.5% appearing once. The sequencing input was blood, either unsorted or a sorted T cell fraction (not recorded which). The receptors come from a male donor with ankylosing spondylitis or in good health (not recorded which).

The sample holds many counts of this clonotype. The chain uses TRBV2 and TRBJ1-4, with 10 bases identical to TRBD1. V shed 6 bases, J shed 2 bases, and the junction held 12 bases outside the gene matches. CDR3 length: 18 residues. Germline assignment: CDR1 SNHLY and CDR2 FYNNEI. CDR3 loop: CASRRDRGRGLTNEKLFF. CDR3 bases: TGTGCCAGCAGAAGGGACAGGGGAAGAGGGTTGACTAATGAAAAACTGTTTTTT.

This clonotype was detected only a few times. J is TRBJ1-1 and V is TRBV10-3; D is ambiguous. Trimming left V 0 bases short and J 11 bases short, with 10 bases between. Germline CDR1 reads ENHRY; CDR2 reads SYGVKD. The CDR3 totals 12 residues. The CDR3: CAISESRLRAFF. The CDR3 DNA follows: TGTGCCATCAGTGAGTCGAGATTAAGGGCTTTCTTT.

This clonotype appeared many times. This chain connects TRBV19 to TRBJ2-1; 9 bases map to TRBD1. V trimming: 4 bases; J trimming: 6 bases; junction bases outside the gene matches: 7. Per germline, CDR1 LNHDA and CDR2 SQIVND (reference sequence). This CDR3 has 15 residues. DNA of the CDR3: TGTGCCAGTAGTACCAACAGGGGGCAAGGCAATGAGCAGTTCTTC. This gives the protein CASSTNRGQGNEQFF.

V is TRBV12-3 or TRBV12-4 and J is TRBJ2-2; TRBD1 matches 7 bases. CDR3 size: 15 residues. Trimming cost V 5 bases and J 7 bases; bases outside gene matches: 10. The CDR3 spells CASSPYRGIGGELFF. Written as DNA, the CDR3 is TGTGCCAGCAGTCCATACAGGGGAATAGGCGGGGAGCTGTTTTTT.

Ten or more counts support this clonotype. The chain joins TRBV3-1 to TRBJ2-1; D not resolved. V dropped 4 bases and J dropped 9 bases, with 10 bases sitting between them. Per germline, CDR1 LGHDT and CDR2 YNNKEL (reference sequence). The CDR3 sequence is 12 residues long. Here the CDR3 reads CASSPGGIEQFF. CDR3 DNA: TGTGCCAGCAGCCCCGGTGGAATTGAGCAGTTCTTC.

This clonotype occurred many times. This chain connects TRBV10-3 to TRBJ2-1; 10 bases match TRBD2. The CDR3 runs 13 residues. V lost 11 bases to trimming and J lost 5 bases; unmatched junction nucleotides: 6. From germline, CDR1 is ENHRY and CDR2 SYGVKD. Here the CDR3 reads CAVLAGDDNEQFF. The DNA of the CDR3 is TGTGCCGTTCTAGCGGGAGACGACAATGAGCAGTTCTTC.

Points on this clonotype: The junction shows a germline mismatch at one end, possibly a read error. V gene TRBV15 combines with J gene TRBJ2-7; the match to TRBD1 covers 8 bases. CDR1 is LNHNV, CDR2 YYDKDF, per germline (reference sequence). The CDR3 is 12 amino acids. Here the CDR3 DNA reads TGTGCCGCCAGCGGACAGGGATCCGAGCAGCACTTC. This gives the protein CAASGQGSEQHF.

This clonotype was seen at least ten times. The chain carries TRBV9 and TRBJ2-7; D remains unclear. The CDR3 loop spans 12 amino acids. CDR1 SGDLS and CDR2 YYNGEE come from the germline V gene. Between the trimmed V and J ends, which lost 3 bases and 5 bases, there was a span of 9 bases. CDR3 protein: CASSEGMDEQYF. CDR3 bases: TGTGCCAGCAGCGAGGGTATGGACGAGCAGTACTTC.

This clonotype occurred many times. The V gene is TRBV7-9, the J gene TRBJ1-5; TRBD1 is a possible D gene (6 bases). V shed 4 bases and J shed 5 bases, with 12 bases lying between them. CDR1 is SEHNR and CDR2 is FQNEAQ in the germline V gene (reference sequence). This CDR3 is built from 14 residues. The CDR3: CASSSGARDQPQHF. In DNA, the CDR3 is TGTGCCAGCAGCTCAGGGGCTCGGGATCAGCCCCAGCATTTT.

This clonotype was found many times. The CDR3 coding sequence is TGCAGTGCCATCCGTCCCCCGTCGGATGGGGACTCCTACAATGAGCAGTTCTTC. Its protein product is CSAIRPPSDGDSYNEQFF. This chain connects TRBV20-1 to TRBJ2-1; the D is unclear. CDR3 length: 18 residues. V shed 6 bases and J shed 0 bases, with 24 bases lying between them. CDR1 is DFQATT, CDR2 SNEGSKA, per germline (reference sequence).

This clonotype was seen more than once but under ten times. The chain joins TRBV5-5 to TRBJ2-1, with TRBD2 matching 9 bases. Trimming at V came to 1 base and at J to 7 bases, leaving 9 bases not matched to a gene. CDR3 length equals 16 residues. Germline CDR1 reads SGHKS; CDR2 reads YYEKEE (reference sequence). The CDR3 sequence: CASSLFLAGSGNEQFF. CDR3 coding DNA: TGTGCCAGCAGCTTGTTTCTAGCGGGATCTGGTAATGAGCAGTTCTTC.

This clonotype was counted ten times or more. The V call is TRBV24-1, the J call TRBJ2-6; 7 bases line up with TRBD1. The length of the CDR3 is 15 residues. The germline gives CDR1 KGHDR, CDR2 SFDVKD. V shed 10 bases, J shed 2 bases, and the junction held 7 bases outside the gene matches. CDR3 residues: CATQGVNAGANVLTF. DNA of the CDR3: TGTGCCACGCAGGGGGTAAACGCTGGGGCCAACGTCCTGACTTTC.

The rearrangement joins TRBV5-1 to TRBJ2-2; D might be TRBD1 (5 bases). Trimming removed 0 bases at V and 4 bases at J, with 10 bases between. The CDR3 extends over 15 amino acids. CDR1 and CDR2 (germline): SGHRS, YFSETQ. As DNA, the CDR3 is TGCGCCAGCAGCTTGGCGCGACAGAGCACCGGGGAGCTGTTTTTT. Translating it yields CASSLARQSTGELFF.

As DNA, the CDR3 is TGTGCCAGCAGCCAAGGGGCTGGCGGGAGACTTTACGAGCAGTACTTC. It specifies CASSQGAGGRLYEQYF. The rearrangement joins TRBV3-1 to TRBJ2-7; 7 bases fit TRBD2. V shed 1 base, J shed 4 bases, and the junction held 10 bases outside the gene matches. Germline lookup yields CDR1 LGHDT and CDR2 YNNKEL (reference sequence). CDR3 length: 16 residues.

This clonotype was seen ten or more times. This chain uses TRBV4-3 with TRBJ2-5; D unclear. Germline values: CDR1 LGHNA, CDR2 YSLEER. The V gene lost 6 bases and the J gene lost 4 bases, with 15 bases spanning the gap. The CDR3 contains 14 residues. CDR3 DNA sequence: TGCGCCAGCAGAGGAACCCGGCCCCCAGAGACCCAGTACTTC. It codes for CASRGTRPPETQYF.

Ten or more counts support this clonotype. The chain has TRBV14 and TRBJ2-1; 9 bases fit TRBD2. The length of the CDR3 is 16 residues. After removal of 5 bases from V and 2 bases from J, the junction contained 7 bases not matched to a gene. Germline assignment: CDR1 SGHDN and CDR2 FVKESK. The CDR3 sequence: CASSAFSGRTYNEQFF. DNA for the CDR3: TGTGCCAGCAGCGCGTTTAGCGGGAGAACCTACAATGAGCAGTTCTTC.

This clonotype was picked up many times. The chain links TRBV3-1 to TRBJ2-3; D gene unclear. The CDR3 consists of 12 residues. The germline gives CDR1 LGHDT, CDR2 YNNKEL (reference sequence). Trimming took 3 bases from V and 1 from J, leaving 2 bases between them. CDR3 in amino acids: CASSHRTDTQYF. Here the CDR3 DNA reads TGTGCCAGCAGCCACCGCACAGATACGCAGTATTTT.

This clonotype was recorded many times. The V gene is TRBV9, the J gene TRBJ2-3, with 7 positions matching TRBD2. CDR1 is SGDLS and CDR2 is YYNGEE in the germline V gene. CDR3 size: 15 residues. V lost 4 bases to trimming and J lost 2 bases; unmatched junction nucleotides: 7. For the CDR3, the DNA is TGTGCCAGCAGCCTTCGGACTAGACCCACAGATACGCAGTATTTT. It codes for CASSLRTRPTDTQYF.

Many counts were recorded for this clonotype. The chain carries TRBV6-4 and TRBJ2-1, with 8 nucleotides matching TRBD2. The V segment lost 5 bases and the J segment 4 bases; nucleotides outside the gene matches: 1. Germline values: CDR1 MRHNA, CDR2 SNTAGT. This CDR3 has 13 residues. CDR3 nucleotides: TGTGCCAGCAGTCCGGGGGGGTACAATGAGCAGTTCTTC. Translated: CASSPGGYNEQFF.

This clonotype was picked up many times. V gene TRBV7-3 combines with J gene TRBJ2-3, with D perhaps matching TRBD1 or TRBD2 (5 bases each). Germline V gives CDR1 SGHTA, CDR2 FQGTGA. The CDR3 contains 13 residues. The V end lost 3 bases, the J end lost 8 bases, and 12 bases lay between the germline ends. As DNA, the CDR3 is TGTGCCAGCAGCTTGGGGGACCTGCGTACGCAGTATTTT. It translates to CASSLGDLRTQYF.